The 3 T cell receptor beta chains in this list originate from one sample, sequenced in a study of shared clonotypes between healthy human individuals. Assay used: immunoSEQ multiplex PCR; TCRdb lists only in-frame clones, some missing. The repertoire holds 2.3 million or so clones, with 93% as singletons. What was sequenced was naive CD4+ T cells from PBMCs. The sample's subset: CD45RA+ positively selected. These receptors all come from a man aged 18 to 35 in good health. Some clones in this sample may be carry-over from other donors' samples.

CDR3 loop: CASRLNQGWGNQPQHF. For the CDR3, the DNA is TGTGCCAGCAGACTGAACCAGGGGTGGGGGAATCAGCCCCAGCATTTT. The chain employs TRBV2 and TRBJ1-5; D possibly corresponds to TRBD1 (6 bases). The V end lost 6 bases, the J end lost 4 bases, and 19 bases lay between the germline ends. Germline CDR1 reads SNHLY; CDR2 reads FYNNEI. The length of the CDR3 is 16 residues.

The chain combines TRBV30 with TRBJ1-1; the D is unclear. The V gene's germline CDR1 is GTSNPN and CDR2 SVGIG (reference sequence). CDR3 length: 12 residues. Trimming took off 1 base at V and 10 bases at J, with 13 bases between the two ends. The CDR3 sequence: CAWSARLNRAFF. The DNA of the CDR3 is TGTGCCTGGAGTGCCCGCCTGAATCGAGCTTTCTTT. Full variable domain (rest looked up from reference TRBV30 and TRBJ1-1): SQTIHQWPATLVQPVGSPLSLECTVEGTSNPNLYWYRQAAGRGLQLLFYSVGIGQISSEVPQNLSASRPQDRQFILSSKKLLLSDSGFYLCAWSARLNRAFFGQGTRLTVV.

This clone was counted a single time. The chain employs TRBV19 and TRBJ2-7; 7 bases are a match to TRBD2. Germline-derived CDR1 and CDR2 are LNHDA and SQIVND (reference sequence). The CDR3 extends over 13 amino acids. The ends lost 6 bases at V and 2 bases at J; junction bases unmatched: 4. The CDR3 sequence is CASSFGRPYEQYF. In DNA, the CDR3 is TGTGCCAGTAGCTTCGGGAGGCCCTACGAGCAGTACTTC.